This TCR beta chain was identified in a study of T cell responses to AZD1222 COVID-19 vaccine. Findings of the study overall: The donor group comprised mostly white British people and more females; the analysis possibly underestimated clonal diversity.

On this clone: Its antigen is currently unknown.

Generated by immunoSEQ multiplex PCR, the TCRdb table keeps only in-frame clones and is missing some. This sample carries approximately 150,000 clones, about 93% of them seen once, and the ten largest clones take approximately 3%. In germline, CDR1 is MNHNS, CDR2 SASEGT. The germline V and J ends were trimmed by 3 bases and 4 bases, with 9 bases remaining between them. This CDR3 has 13 residues. This TCR was sampled from an adult who received the AZD1222 COVID-19 vaccine. This chain links TRBV6-1 with TRBJ1-1, with unresolved D. Sequencing was performed on peripheral blood, taken 28 days after the second AZD1222 dose. The CDR3 is CASSDWEGTEAFF. The CDR3 DNA reads as TGTGCCAGCAGTGATTGGGAAGGCACTGAAGCTTTCTTT.